This T cell receptor (beta chain) was captured in a study of CD8+CD57+ T cells in acquired aplastic anemia. Study-wide results and limits: Patients and controls shared over 25 CD8+ CDR3 sequences.

This clonotype was counted at least ten times. The antigen is undetermined. V was trimmed by 3 bases and J by 4 bases, leaving 16 bases between them. The CDR3 sequence is 15 residues long. Germline CDR1 SGHTS, CDR2 YDEGEE. Both TCR beta VDJ combination and CDR3 sequence profiling were carried out. Genomic DNA was the template for this profiling. TCRdb redid the calling of the reads with MiXCR, one entry per CDR3 protein. The table records some 220,000 distinct CDR3 sequences, about a third of them present only once. The TCR was taken from a human donor in good health, serving as a control. V is TRBV5-8 and J is TRBJ2-5; TRBD1 is a possible D gene (8 bases). Sequencing was performed on sorted CD4+, CD8+, or CD8+CD57+ T cells (not recorded which) from PBMCs. CDR3 protein: CASSSVTGGGETQYF. The CDR3 DNA reads as TGTGCCAGCAGCTCCGTTACAGGGGGGGGAGAGACCCAGTACTTC.